Following are 27 T cell receptor beta chains from one sample sequenced in a study of cytomegalovirus exposure and HLA in healthy donors. The PCR employed 60 Vbeta primers together with 13 Jbeta primers. The repertoire was sequenced with immunoSEQ multiplex PCR; TCRdb's copy has only in-frame clones and lacks some. Seen in this sample are about 42,000 clones; the ten most common clones hold 1% to 1.5%. The sequencing sample was made of PBMCs. These TCRs come from a man aged 30-40 years in good health and CMV-seronegative.

V is TRBV7-2 and J is TRBJ2-7; TRBD1 agrees at 7 bases. The CDR3 covers 15 residues. Germline V gives CDR1 SGHTA, CDR2 FQGNSA. The ends lost 5 bases at V and 2 bases at J; junction bases unmatched: 9. In nucleotides, the CDR3 is TGTGCCAGCAGCCCCGGGACAGTAGGCACCTACGAGCAGTACTTC. Amino acid sequence: CASSPGTVGTYEQYF.

The chain carries TRBV18 and TRBJ2-7; tentative D call: TRBD1 (6 bases). Trimming shortened V by 1 base and J by 4 bases, and 8 bases separated the two germline ends. Germline CDR1 and CDR2: KGHSH and LQKENI. The CDR3 loop spans 13 amino acids. The CDR3 DNA follows: TGTGCCAGCTCACCACTCGGACAGTACGAGCAGTACTTC. Encoded protein: CASSPLGQYEQYF.

This chain links TRBV5-6 with TRBJ2-7; TRBD2 matches 7 bases. In germline, CDR1 is SGHDT, CDR2 YYEEEE. This CDR3 has 14 amino acids. Losses at the gene ends were 1 base for V and 2 bases for J; bases not matched to a gene: 3. The chain's CDR3 is CASSLKGGPYEQYF. CDR3 bases: TGTGCCAGCAGCTTGAAGGGAGGGCCCTACGAGCAGTACTTC.

This sequence joins TRBV4-1 and TRBJ2-7; 7 nucleotides align to TRBD2. Unmatched junction bases numbered 10, after V lost 4 bases and J lost 1 base. The CDR3 is 16 amino acids. Germline CDR1 MGHRA, CDR2 YSYEKL. CDR3 in amino acids: CASSPHSQRGSYEQYF. The CDR3 DNA follows: TGCGCCAGCAGCCCGCATTCCCAGCGGGGTTCCTACGAGCAGTACTTC.

The chain combines TRBV11-2 with TRBJ1-2, with TRBD1 matching over 8 bases. CDR1 SGHAT and CDR2 FQNNGV come from the germline V gene. The CDR3 covers 13 residues. V was pared by 6 bases and J by 7 bases, with 7 bases of the junction left unmatched. CDR3 DNA: TGTGCCAGCAGTCCAGGGACAGGTACTGGCTACACCTTC. Amino acid sequence: CASSPGTGTGYTF.

The V gene is TRBV30, the J gene TRBJ1-1, with no clear D. Deletions cut 6 bases from V and 8 bases from J, with 19 bases between. This CDR3 region has 13 residues. Germline lookup yields CDR1 GTSNPN and CDR2 SVGIG (reference sequence). Here the CDR3 DNA reads TGTGCCTGCAACGAATTAACAAGTCCCGAAGCTTTCTTT. It encodes CACNELTSPEAFF. The full variable domain, rest sourced from reference TRBV30 and TRBJ1-1, is SQTIHQWPATLVQPVGSPLSLECTVEGTSNPNLYWYRQAAGRGLQLLFYSVGIGQISSEVPQNLSASRPQDRQFILSSKKLLLSDSGFYLCACNELTSPEAFFGQGTRLTVV.

The rearrangement links TRBV30 to TRBJ1-2; D is undetermined. Deletions cut 2 bases from V and 0 bases from J, with 13 bases between. Germline V gene data show CDR1 as GTSNPN and CDR2 as SVGIG (reference sequence). The CDR3 covers 15 residues. In DNA form, the CDR3 reads TGTGCCTGGAGTCGAGGATTCCAAGCTAACTATGGCTACACCTTC. Its translation is CAWSRGFQANYGYTF.

In nucleotides, the CDR3 is TGTGCCTGGCTACGCGGGAACGCCTACGAGCAGTACTTC. Translation: CAWLRGNAYEQYF. V is TRBV30 and J is TRBJ2-7; tentative D call: TRBD2 (6 bases). The CDR3 consists of 13 residues. Trimming stripped 5 bases from V and 2 bases from J, with 13 bases between. The germline CDR1 and CDR2 sequences are GTSNPN and SVGIG (reference sequence).

The V gene is TRBV30, the J gene TRBJ1-5; 9 positions match TRBD1. Germline V lookup: CDR1 GTSNPN, CDR2 SVGIG (reference sequence). The V gene end was trimmed by 6 bases and the J gene end by 5 bases; junction bases not matched to a gene: 5. This CDR3 region has 13 residues. The CDR3 loop is CACGQGLDQPQHF. The CDR3 nucleotides read TGTGCCTGCGGACAGGGGCTAGATCAGCCCCAGCATTTT.

Of note for this clone: The germline gene is not matched at one end of the junction; a read error may be the cause. The chain carries TRBV9 and TRBJ2-3; D remains unclear. The CDR3 consists of 16 residues. Germline V gives CDR1 SGDLS, CDR2 YYNGEE. The CDR3 is CASSVGVGSGTDKQYF. For the CDR3, the DNA is TGTGCCAGCAGCGTAGGTGTTGGGTCAGGTACAGATAAGCAGTATTTT.

This chain joins TRBV11-2 and TRBJ2-1, with 12 nucleotides matching TRBD2. Per germline, CDR1 SGHAT and CDR2 FQNNGV. The CDR3 has 16 amino acids. V was clipped by 2 bases and J by 9 bases; unmatched bases: 8. This chain's CDR3 is CASSLLSSGRAVEQFF. CDR3 nucleotides: TGTGCCAGCAGCTTACTCTCTAGCGGGAGGGCCGTTGAGCAGTTCTTC.

This rearrangement joins TRBV18 to TRBJ1-2, with TRBD1 matching over 10 bases. CDR1 is KGHSH and CDR2 is LQKENI in the germline V gene. The CDR3 runs 14 residues. The trim removed 2 bases at V and 8 bases at J, leaving 5 bases unmatched. CDR3 amino acids: CASSPVGTGEGYTF. CDR3 DNA: TGTGCCAGCTCACCAGTCGGGACAGGGGAGGGCTACACCTTC.

V and J are TRBV4-1 and TRBJ1-1; possible D gene TRBD1, 5 bases. Germline lookup yields CDR1 MGHRA and CDR2 YSYEKL. The V end was cut by 0 bases, the J end by 12 bases, with 17 bases between. The CDR3 consists of 14 residues. The CDR3, as DNA: TGCGCCAGCAGCCAAGAACAAGAGGAAGGGGTTTCTTTCTTT. The encoded protein is CASSQEQEEGVSFF.

The gene calls are TRBV27 and TRBJ2-1, with 12 bases that match TRBD2. The germline V gene encodes CDR1 MNHEY and CDR2 SMNVEV (reference sequence). The CDR3 totals 15 residues. The trim removed 4 bases at V and 10 bases at J, leaving 8 bases unmatched. This CDR3 is CASSSPTSGRGEQFF. CDR3 sequence (DNA): TGTGCCAGCAGTTCTCCGACTAGCGGGAGAGGCGAGCAGTTCTTC.

The chain uses TRBV30 and TRBJ1-1; 10 nucleotides agree with TRBD1. This CDR3 comprises 14 residues. The junction had 5 bases not matched to a gene; V was cut back by 0 bases and J by 7 bases. The germline V gene has CDR1 GTSNPN and CDR2 SVGIG (reference sequence). In DNA, the CDR3 is TGTGCCTGGAGTGTCCGAGGACAGGGGGATGAAGCTTTCTTT. Protein product: CAWSVRGQGDEAFF.

V gene TRBV30 combines with J gene TRBJ1-2, with D maybe TRBD1 (5 bases). The germline V gene encodes CDR1 GTSNPN and CDR2 SVGIG (reference sequence). This CDR3 region has 12 residues. V gave up 2 bases and J gave up 3 bases, with 7 bases separating them. The CDR3 loop reads CAWSKGDYGYTF. DNA of the CDR3: TGTGCCTGGAGTAAAGGGGACTATGGCTACACCTTC.

V and J are TRBV7-9 and TRBJ1-2; D is perhaps TRBD1 (6 bases). The ends were cut back, 5 bases at V and 4 bases at J, with 17 bases in the middle. The length of the CDR3 is 15 residues. CDR1 is SEHNR and CDR2 is FQNEAQ in the germline V gene (reference sequence). The DNA of the CDR3 is TGTGCCAGCAGCCACCGACAGGCGATCCTCTATGGCTACACCTTC. Encoded protein: CASSHRQAILYGYTF.

The CDR3 is CAWSLGTGAYEQYF. The DNA for the CDR3 is TGTGCCTGGAGTTTGGGGACAGGCGCCTACGAGCAGTACTTC. The V gene is TRBV30, the J gene TRBJ2-7; 8 nucleotides line up with TRBD1. The germline V gene has CDR1 GTSNPN and CDR2 SVGIG (reference sequence). V gave up 2 bases and J gave up 2 bases; unmatched junction bases: 5. This CDR3 has 14 residues. Supplemented by reference TRBV30 and TRBJ2-7, the full variable domain reads SQTIHQWPATLVQPVGSPLSLECTVEGTSNPNLYWYRQAAGRGLQLLFYSVGIGQISSEVPQNLSASRPQDRQFILSSKKLLLSDSGFYLCAWSLGTGAYEQYFGPGTRLTVT.

The chain combines TRBV5-1 with TRBJ1-2; 7 bases align to TRBD1. This CDR3 spans 14 amino acids. In germline, CDR1 is SGHRS, CDR2 YFSETQ. Trimming took 2 bases from V and 6 from J; bases not matched to a gene: 7. Here the CDR3 DNA reads TGCGCCAGCAGCTTCCGGGACAGACTTAATGGCTACACCTTC. Its translation is CASSFRDRLNGYTF.

The chain joins TRBV4-3 to TRBJ2-3, with D unclear. Trimming left V 0 bases short and J 0 bases short, with 7 bases between. The CDR3 sequence is 15 residues long. In germline, CDR1 is LGHNA, CDR2 YSLEER. The CDR3 region is CASSQELSSTDTQYF. The CDR3 DNA reads TGCGCCAGCAGCCAAGAACTATCGAGCACAGATACGCAGTATTTT.

The rearrangement joins TRBV30 to TRBJ2-1; TRBD1 aligns across 8 bases. The CDR3 is 14 residues long. Germline CDR1 is GTSNPN and CDR2 is SVGIG (reference sequence). V dropped 1 base and J dropped 13; count of bases not matched to a gene: 12. The CDR3 reads CAWSDLPGTGYQFF. The CDR3 nucleotides are TGTGCCTGGAGTGACCTTCCCGGGACAGGTTATCAGTTCTTC.

The genes are TRBV4-1 and TRBJ2-3; no clear D gene. Germline V CDR1 and CDR2: MGHRA, YSYEKL. CDR3 size: 12 residues. Trimming cost V 1 base and J 10 bases, with 9 bases left between them. The CDR3 sequence is CASSQALVPQYF. CDR3 nucleotides: TGCGCCAGCAGCCAAGCTCTTGTTCCGCAGTATTTT.

This chain connects TRBV2 to TRBJ2-7; maybe TRBD2 (6 bases). The V end was cut by 10 bases, the J end by 3 bases, with 16 bases between. The CDR3 is 13 amino acids. The germline gives CDR1 SNHLY, CDR2 FYNNEI. The CDR3 loop is CAIPGPGDYEQYF. CDR3 nucleotide sequence: TGTGCCATCCCGGGGCCGGGAGACTACGAGCAGTACTTC.

CDR3: CASSHTSGDTGELFF. CDR3 bases: TGCGCCAGCAGCCATACTAGCGGAGATACCGGGGAGCTGTTTTTT. The chain combines TRBV4-3 with TRBJ2-2; 8 nucleotides align to TRBD2. Germline CDR1 reads LGHNA; CDR2 reads YSLEER. Trimming removed 3 bases from V and 5 bases from J; junction bases left unmatched: 5. The CDR3 has 15 amino acids.

The rearrangement joins TRBV30 to TRBJ1-1, with D hard to call. The CDR3 is 13 amino acids. Trimming shortened V by 5 bases and J by 2 bases, and 12 bases separated the two germline ends. Germline CDR1 is GTSNPN and CDR2 is SVGIG (reference sequence). The CDR3 nucleotides read TGTGCCTGGGAAGACACCCTTAACACTGAAGCTTTCTTT. Amino acids: CAWEDTLNTEAFF.

This chain links TRBV9 with TRBJ2-7; 11 bases map to TRBD2. Germline CDR1 and CDR2: SGDLS and YYNGEE. The CDR3 is 15 residues long. The trim removed 3 bases at V and 2 bases at J, leaving 4 bases unmatched. CDR3 nucleotides: TGTGCCAGCAGCGCGGGACTAGCGGTTCCCTACGAGCAGTACTTC. The encoded protein is CASSAGLAVPYEQYF.

The genes are TRBV11-2 and TRBJ2-7; a possible D gene is TRBD2 (5 bases). V dropped 3 bases and J dropped 7 bases, with 10 bases sitting between them. The germline V gene encodes CDR1 SGHAT and CDR2 FQNNGV. The CDR3 sequence is 12 residues long. The CDR3 DNA reads as TGTGCCAGCAGCTTCCGGGGATGGGAGCAGTACTTC. Translating gives CASSFRGWEQYF.